Given below is one T cell receptor beta chain in context. V was pared by 4 bases and J by 5 bases, with 14 bases of the junction left unmatched. Germline CDR1 and CDR2: SGHDT and YYEEEE. The CDR3 extends over 17 amino acids. Produced via immunoSEQ multiplex PCR; TCRdb's table is partial and in-frame only. The sample contains 150,000 to 200,000 clones, about 83% of which appear only once. The data were obtained in a study of blood T cell repertoires in COVID-19. The receptor's source is a woman younger than 45 who had recovered from COVID-19. V usage is TRBV5-6 and J usage is TRBJ2-1; TRBD1 matches 8 bases. The sequenced sample consisted of PBMCs or T cells enriched from blood (not recorded which). CDR3 region: CASSPWTGTGTNNEQFF. As DNA, the CDR3 is TGTGCCAGCAGCCCCTGGACAGGGACCGGGACGAACAATGAGCAGTTCTTC.